What follows are 32 T cell receptor beta chains derived from one specimen sequenced in a study of ipilimumab plus nivolumab after autologous stem cell transplantation. Using immunoSEQ multiplex PCR, the repertoire was profiled, and TCRdb retains in-frame clones only, with some absent. The data show roughly 12,000 clones, 65% to 75% seen once. Sequencing used PBMCs, obtained in a trial of ipilimumab plus nivolumab as post-transplant consolidation. Source of these receptors: a male donor with multiple myeloma.

This clone was observed a handful of times. The chain couples TRBV5-5 to TRBJ2-7, with unresolved D. CDR1 and CDR2 (germline): SGHKS, YYEKEE (reference sequence). The CDR3 contains 11 residues. With 1 base removed from V and 5 bases from J, the gap between germline ends came to 4 bases. In nucleotides, the CDR3 is TGTGCCAGCAGCTTGTGGCACGAGCAGTACTTC. Protein: CASSLWHEQYF. The full variable domain, in which reference TRBV5-5 and TRBJ2-7 provide the parts outside the CDR3, is DAGVTQSPTHLIKTRGQQVTLRCSPISGHKSVSWYQQVLGQGPQFIFQYYEKEERGRGNFPDRFSARQFPNYSSELNVNALLLGDSALYLCASSLWHEQYFGPGTRLTVT.

The rearrangement joins TRBV30 to TRBJ1-5; D possibly corresponds to TRBD1 (5 bases). Per germline, CDR1 GTSNPN and CDR2 SVGIG (reference sequence). V gave up 3 bases and J gave up 5 bases, with 11 bases separating them. The CDR3 extends over 13 amino acids. The CDR3 DNA is TGTGCCTGGAGCTCTGGGGGGGATCAGCCCCAGCATTTT. Translated, it gives CAWSSGGDQPQHF.

The CDR3 loop reads CASSSSPGQGGYTGNTIYF. The CDR3 nucleotides are TGTGCCAGCAGCTCGTCGCCGGGACAGGGAGGATATACTGGAAACACCATATATTTT. The chain employs TRBV11-2 and TRBJ1-3; 9 bases map to TRBD1. The CDR3 consists of 19 residues. Germline CDR1 and CDR2: SGHAT and FQNNGV. V lost 4 bases and J lost 2; bases outside the gene matches: 15.

This clone was seen a few times. The chain couples TRBV7-9 to TRBJ2-1; the match to TRBD1 covers 8 bases. The CDR3 covers 15 residues. Germline values: CDR1 SEHNR, CDR2 FQNEAQ (reference sequence). V was pared by 5 bases and J by 7 bases, with 10 bases of the junction left unmatched. The CDR3 sequence: CASSRASGGQNEQFF. In nucleotides, the CDR3 is TGTGCCAGCAGCCGAGCCTCAGGGGGCCAGAATGAGCAGTTCTTC.

The J gene is TRBJ1-5, the V gene TRBV30; weak D call: TRBD1 (5 bases). Germline-derived CDR1 and CDR2 are GTSNPN and SVGIG (reference sequence). Between the trimmed V and J ends, which lost 0 bases and 2 bases, there was a span of 14 bases. The CDR3 is made up of 16 amino acids. DNA of the CDR3: TGTGCCTGGAGTGTAGAGGGGCGGAGGGGCAATCAGCCCCAGCATTTT. Encoded protein: CAWSVEGRRGNQPQHF.

The J gene is TRBJ2-2, the V gene TRBV2; D might be TRBD1 (6 bases). The CDR3 is 14 amino acids. Trimming took off 4 bases at V and 3 bases at J, with 9 bases between the two ends. CDR1 and CDR2 (germline): SNHLY, FYNNEI. CDR3 sequence: CASSGDRYTGELFF. The CDR3 DNA follows: TGTGCCAGCAGTGGAGACAGGTACACCGGGGAGCTGTTTTTT.

For this clone: The junction does not match germline at one end; this may be a read error. The chain employs TRBV5-4 and TRBJ1-1, with unresolved D. The germline V gene encodes CDR1 SGHNT and CDR2 YYREEE (reference sequence). This CDR3 has 13 residues. CDR3 region: CASSQVQHTEAFF. The CDR3 region has the DNA TGCGCCAGCAGCCAAGTTCAGCACACTGAAGCTTTCTTT.

V gene TRBV5-4 combines with J gene TRBJ1-2; D is uncertain. The germline V and J ends were trimmed by 4 bases and 2 bases, with 18 bases remaining between them. The germline V gene has CDR1 SGHNT and CDR2 YYREEE (reference sequence). The CDR3 length is 16 residues. The CDR3 spells CASSHGISRGNYGYTF. The CDR3 coding sequence is TGTGCCAGCAGCCACGGGATCTCTAGAGGGAACTATGGCTACACCTTC.

The chain employs TRBV6-1 and TRBJ2-7; TRBD1 is a possible D gene (7 bases). The CDR3 runs 16 residues. Germline V gene data show CDR1 as MNHNS and CDR2 as SASEGT. V lost 0 bases to trimming and J lost 4 bases, with 16 bases between them. The CDR3 bases are TGTGCCAGCAGTGAAGCGCACCAGGGGGGACGATACGAGCAGTACTTC. It translates to CASSEAHQGGRYEQYF.

This clone was counted a few times. The chain combines TRBV9 with TRBJ1-4, with a possible D match to TRBD1 (5 bases). Looked up from germline, CDR1 is SGDLS and CDR2 is YYNGEE. The CDR3 covers 17 residues. The germline V and J ends were trimmed by 3 bases and 3 bases, with 18 bases remaining between them. CDR3 DNA: TGTGCCAGCAGCGCATCTTTTGGGGGGAAGGCTAATGAAAAACTGTTTTTT. It is translated as CASSASFGGKANEKLFF.

This chain joins TRBV7-2 and TRBJ1-1; possible D gene TRBD1, 5 bases. Germline CDR1 reads SGHTA; CDR2 reads FQGNSA. Trimming left V 3 bases short and J 11 bases short, with 13 bases between. The CDR3 loop spans 12 amino acids. The CDR3 nucleotides are TGTGCCAGCAGCTTCACGGGGCAAGACGCTTTCTTT. Its translation: CASSFTGQDAFF.

V is TRBV28 and J is TRBJ1-6, with D possibly TRBD1 on 6 matching bases. Trimming stripped 5 bases from V and 6 bases from J, with 17 bases between. Germline CDR1 reads MDHEN; CDR2 reads SYDVKM. The CDR3 contains 16 residues. DNA for the CDR3: TGTGCCAGCAGTCTCCCATCAGGGGTAATTAATTCACCCCTCCACTTT. Translation: CASSLPSGVINSPLHF.

The V call is TRBV19, the J call TRBJ1-2, with D perhaps matching TRBD1 (5 bases). Germline CDR1 is LNHDA and CDR2 is SQIVND (reference sequence). Deletions cut 9 bases from V and 0 bases from J, with 8 bases between. The CDR3 runs to 12 residues. The CDR3 sequence: CASRGPNYGYTF. The CDR3 coding sequence is TGTGCCAGCCGGGGCCCTAACTATGGCTACACCTTC.

A note on this clone: Other DNA sequences in this specimen translate into the identical CDR3. This chain joins TRBV12-5 and TRBJ1-2; no reliable D call. In germline, CDR1 is LGHNT, CDR2 FRNRAP. V was clipped by 6 bases and J by 0 bases, with 14 bases between them. This CDR3 contains 15 residues. The CDR3 loop reads CASGNALQANYGYTF. The CDR3, as DNA: TGTGCTAGTGGAAATGCCTTGCAAGCTAACTATGGCTACACCTTC.

The chain is built from TRBV4-1 and TRBJ1-4; 7 bases match TRBD1. Germline-derived CDR1 and CDR2 are MGHRA and YSYEKL. Trimming cost V 1 base and J 3 bases; bases outside gene matches: 5. CDR3 size: 16 residues. The CDR3 loop reads CASSQVQGTANEKLFF. The CDR3, as DNA: TGCGCCAGCAGCCAAGTCCAAGGGACAGCTAATGAAAAACTGTTTTTT.

V usage is TRBV14 and J usage is TRBJ1-2; 10 nucleotides match TRBD1. The CDR3 length is 15 residues. Germline V CDR1 and CDR2: SGHDN, FVKESK. The trim removed 4 bases at V and 5 bases at J, leaving 7 bases unmatched. This CDR3 reads CASSPPRTGGYGYTF. Written as DNA, the CDR3 is TGTGCCAGCAGCCCACCAAGGACAGGGGGTTATGGCTACACCTTC.

The chain combines TRBV7-9 with TRBJ2-7; TRBD1 might be the D (6 bases). With 1 base removed from V and 0 bases from J, the gap between germline ends came to 13 bases. The germline V gene encodes CDR1 SEHNR and CDR2 FQNEAQ (reference sequence). The CDR3 totals 16 residues. CDR3: CASSLDGSDSSYEQYF. The CDR3 nucleotides read TGTGCCAGCAGCTTAGATGGGTCGGACAGCTCCTACGAGCAGTACTTC.

CDR3 nucleotides: TGTGCCAGCAGTTTAGCGGAACCCTACGAGCAGTACTTC. Translating gives CASSLAEPYEQYF. J is TRBJ2-7 and V is TRBV27, with unresolved D. The CDR3 covers 13 residues. The V gene's germline CDR1 is MNHEY and CDR2 SMNVEV (reference sequence). Trimming stripped 2 bases from V and 2 bases from J, with 7 bases between.

The CDR3, as DNA: TGCGCCAGCAGCCAAGGAGGGGGGGGCAAAGAGACCCAGTACTTC. The encoded protein is CASSQGGGGKETQYF. This rearrangement joins TRBV4-1 to TRBJ2-5, with D possibly being TRBD2 (7 bases). V was trimmed by 1 base and J by 3 bases, leaving 12 bases between them. The CDR3 is made up of 15 amino acids. Germline V lookup: CDR1 MGHRA, CDR2 YSYEKL.

The chain links TRBV10-3 to TRBJ2-2; D is perhaps TRBD2 (5 bases). This CDR3 region has 15 residues. Germline V gene sequence: CDR1 ENHRY, CDR2 SYGVKD. Trimming removed 0 bases from V and 11 bases from J, with 16 bases in between. CDR3 nucleotide sequence: TGTGCCATCAGTGAGTCTGAGAGACTCCGGGGAGAGCTGTTTTTT. The encoded protein is CAISESERLRGELFF.

V usage is TRBV5-4 and J usage is TRBJ2-5; D gene unclear. Germline CDR1 and CDR2: SGHNT and YYREEE (reference sequence). The CDR3 covers 11 residues. V gave up 3 bases and J gave up 11 bases, with 11 bases separating them. The CDR3 DNA reads TGTGCCAGCAGCTCCCGGAGTGAGCAGTACTTC. The encoded protein is CASSSRSEQYF.

This clone turned up a few times. The genes are TRBV27 and TRBJ2-7, with D perhaps matching TRBD1 (6 bases). The V and J ends lost 8 bases and 6 bases respectively, with 14 bases between them. This CDR3 is built from 12 residues. Germline V lookup: CDR1 MNHEY, CDR2 SMNVEV (reference sequence). CDR3 in DNA: TGTGCCAGCCGGGACATGGCTAGCGAGCAGTACTTC. Protein sequence: CASRDMASEQYF.

The chain employs TRBV7-8 and TRBJ2-3; TRBD1 matches 7 bases. J lost 1 base, V lost 1 base, and 5 bases had no gene match. The CDR3 runs to 16 residues. CDR1 SGHVS and CDR2 FQNEAQ come from the germline V gene. The CDR3 region has the DNA TGTGCCAGCAGCTTAGAGGGGCAGGGGGGCACAGATACGCAGTATTTT. It encodes CASSLEGQGGTDTQYF.

This clone has more than one count but fewer than ten. This sequence joins TRBV9 and TRBJ2-2; the D call may be TRBD1 or TRBD2 (6 bases each). Germline CDR1 reads SGDLS; CDR2 reads YYNGEE. Trimming took off 7 bases at V and 2 bases at J, with 12 bases between the two ends. CDR3 length equals 14 residues. CDR3 sequence (DNA): TGTGCCAGCGACGGGGGCCCTAACACCGGGGAGCTGTTTTTT. Its translation is CASDGGPNTGELFF.

V and J are TRBV27 and TRBJ1-2; 7 bases agree with TRBD1. CDR3 size: 13 residues. Germline CDR1 and CDR2: MNHEY and SMNVEV (reference sequence). V shed 9 bases, J shed 6 bases, and the junction held 10 bases outside the gene matches. The CDR3 DNA reads as TGTGCCAGTCGCCTCCAGGGGGTAGATGGCTACACCTTC. Translated, it gives CASRLQGVDGYTF.

This chain uses TRBV27 with TRBJ2-3; TRBD2 aligns across 8 bases. The CDR3 sequence is 15 residues long. V was clipped by 8 bases and J by 0 bases; unmatched bases: 7. CDR1 MNHEY and CDR2 SMNVEV come from the germline V gene (reference sequence). The DNA for the CDR3 is TGTGCCAGCGGGGAGCGGGGGACTAGCACAGATACGCAGTATTTT. Encoded protein: CASGERGTSTDTQYF.

This chain joins TRBV5-1 and TRBJ1-4; D ambiguous. Germline lookup yields CDR1 SGHRS and CDR2 YFSETQ. CDR3 size: 14 residues. Trimming left V 4 bases short and J 4 bases short, with 11 bases between. CDR3 in amino acids: CASSPGPDNEKLFF. The CDR3 DNA reads as TGCGCCAGCAGCCCTGGACCTGATAATGAAAAACTGTTTTTT.

CDR3 DNA sequence: TGCGCCAGCAGCCAACGGACAGGGGACGAGCAGTACTTC. This encodes CASSQRTGDEQYF. This chain joins TRBV4-1 and TRBJ2-7, with TRBD1 matching over 9 bases. CDR1 and CDR2 from the germline V gene are MGHRA and YSYEKL. J was trimmed by 5 bases and V by 2 bases; bases with no gene match: 1. The CDR3 extends over 13 amino acids.

The rearrangement links TRBV25-1 to TRBJ2-7; D is unresolved. Germline V gene data show CDR1 as MGHDK and CDR2 as SYGVNS. This CDR3 has 13 residues. The V end lost 2 bases, the J end lost 3 bases, and 8 bases lay between the germline ends. The CDR3 region has the DNA TGTGCCAGCAGTGAAGGGCAATACTACGAGCAGTACTTC. Residues: CASSEGQYYEQYF.

The J gene is TRBJ2-3, the V gene TRBV25-1; 10 positions match TRBD2. The V gene's germline CDR1 is MGHDK and CDR2 SYGVNS. Unmatched junction bases numbered 4, after V lost 7 bases and J lost 0 bases. CDR3 length: 15 amino acids. The CDR3, as DNA: TGTGCCAGCACTAGCGGGGGCGCTAGCACAGATACGCAGTATTTT. Translation gives CASTSGGASTDTQYF.

As DNA, the CDR3 is TGTGCCAGCAGCTTCTCGGGCCGAATACTCTTCTTT. Encoded protein: CASSFSGRILFF. The genes are TRBV7-2 and TRBJ1-1, with no clear D. This CDR3 region has 12 residues. Trimming cost V 3 bases and J 14 bases, with 16 bases left between them. Germline V lookup: CDR1 SGHTA, CDR2 FQGNSA.

This rearrangement joins TRBV5-1 to TRBJ2-3; D is uncertain. CDR1 and CDR2 from the germline V gene are SGHRS and YFSETQ. The CDR3 loop spans 17 amino acids. Trimming left V 1 base short and J 3 bases short, with 18 bases between. For the CDR3, the DNA is TGCGCCAGCAGCTTGTTTTGGTTGGGTGCTACGACAGATACGCAGTATTTT. Translating it yields CASSLFWLGATTDTQYF.